These 24 T cell receptor beta chains originate from one sample sequenced in a study of T-cell reconstitution after alpha-beta-depleted transplantation in children. Unique molecular identifiers were incorporated into the prepared TCRbeta library. In TCRdb, the PCR reads were re-called with MiXCR into one record per CDR3 protein. The sample shows around 580,000 distinct CDR3 sequences, 20% to 30% of them seen only once. The sample in question was PBMCs, obtained before TCRalphabeta/CD19-depleted stem cell transplant. These receptors were obtained from a boy less than two years old with Wiskott-Aldrich syndrome, due to receive a stem cell transplant.

A few counts support this clonotype. The V and J genes are TRBV6-1 and TRBJ2-6; D not certain. The CDR3 runs to 14 residues. Per germline, CDR1 MNHNS and CDR2 SASEGT. The V end lost 10 bases, the J end lost 0 bases, and 10 bases lay between the germline ends. Here the CDR3 reads CATLQLSGANVLTF. The CDR3 DNA is TGTGCCACCCTACAGCTCTCTGGGGCCAACGTCCTGACTTTC.

The chain couples TRBV10-3 to TRBJ2-1, with D perhaps matching TRBD2 (6 bases). CDR1 and CDR2 (germline): ENHRY, SYGVKD. The V end was cut by 5 bases, the J end by 9 bases, with 17 bases between. This CDR3 has 14 amino acids. CDR3 loop: CAISHIHDGGEQFF. Written as DNA, the CDR3 is TGTGCCATCAGTCACATCCACGACGGGGGTGAGCAGTTCTTC.

The V call is TRBV28, the J call TRBJ1-5; D is ambiguous. The V and J ends lost 4 bases and 6 bases respectively, with 16 bases between them. Germline CDR1 MDHEN, CDR2 SYDVKM. The CDR3 contains 15 residues. The CDR3 sequence: CASSWGGRKLQPQHF. Here the CDR3 DNA reads TGTGCCAGCAGTTGGGGTGGCAGGAAGCTTCAGCCCCAGCATTTT.

The V and J genes are TRBV29-1 and TRBJ2-1, with 14 bases fitting TRBD2. This CDR3 spans 17 amino acids. Trimming took 3 bases from V and 2 from J; bases not matched to a gene: 6. CDR1 and CDR2 (germline): SQVTM, ANQGSEA. CDR3 region: CSVDEGLAGEAYNEQFF. The CDR3 nucleotides read TGCAGCGTTGACGAGGGACTAGCGGGAGAAGCCTACAATGAGCAGTTCTTC.

The count of this clonotype is one. The J gene is TRBJ1-2, the V gene TRBV12-3 or TRBV12-4, with D maybe TRBD1 (6 bases). V lost 4 bases and J 4 bases, leaving 10 bases between the germline ends. The CDR3 sequence is 13 residues long. CDR3 protein: CASSSGTFYGYTF. The DNA for the CDR3 is TGTGCCAGCAGTTCCGGGACATTCTATGGCTACACCTTC.

Remarks on this clonotype: One end of the junction fails to match germline, which may point to a read error. This chain links TRBV27 with TRBJ1-5, with TRBD1 matching 7 bases. Germline CDR1 MNHEY, CDR2 SMNVEV (reference sequence). The CDR3 extends over 15 amino acids. CDR3 amino acids: CVSRQRQGGDQPQHF. CDR3 coding DNA: TGTGTCAGCAGGCAAAGACAGGGAGGGGATCAGCCCCAGCATTTT.

This chain joins TRBV3-1 and TRBJ1-5; a weak D match, TRBD1 (6 bases). V gave up 2 bases and J gave up 5 bases, with 10 bases separating them. Germline CDR1 is LGHDT and CDR2 is YNNKEL (reference sequence). The length of the CDR3 is 14 residues. The CDR3 loop is CASSQRGGHQPQHF. In DNA, the CDR3 is TGTGCCAGCAGCCAAAGGGGGGGCCATCAGCCCCAGCATTTT. Full variable domain (remainder filled in from reference TRBV3-1 and TRBJ1-5): DTAVSQTPKYLVTQMGNDKSIKCEQNLGHDTMYWYKQDSKKFLKIMFSYNNKELIINETVPNRFSPKSPDKAHLNLHINSLELGDSAVYFCASSQRGGHQPQHFGDGTRLSIL.

This clonotype was detected only a few times. The chain combines TRBV10-1 with TRBJ2-1, with 13 nucleotides matching TRBD2. The CDR3 extends over 14 amino acids. CDR1 WNHNN and CDR2 SYGVQD come from the germline V gene (reference sequence). With V trimmed by 8 bases and J by 3 bases, 1 base remained unmatched. The CDR3 DNA reads TGCGCCAGCGGGACTAGCGGGGTCTACAATGAGCAGTTCTTC. It codes for CASGTSGVYNEQFF.

The chain has TRBV6-6 and TRBJ2-1, with TRBD2 as a possible D gene (6 bases). CDR3 length: 12 amino acids. The V end was cut by 1 base, the J end by 10 bases, with 8 bases between. The germline V gene has CDR1 MNHNY and CDR2 SVGAGI (reference sequence). The CDR3 loop reads CASSYWGEEQFF. In DNA, the CDR3 is TGTGCCAGCAGTTACTGGGGGGAGGAGCAGTTCTTC.

This clonotype occurred a few times. V usage is TRBV20-1 and J usage is TRBJ2-1; 12 nucleotides line up with TRBD2. Germline-derived CDR1 and CDR2 are DFQATT and SNEGSKA (reference sequence). The V gene end was trimmed by 3 bases and the J gene end by 5 bases; junction bases not matched to a gene: 5. The CDR3 spans 15 residues. The CDR3 coding sequence is TGCAGTGCTAGCCCTAGCGGGAGGGCCCACAATGAGCAGTTCTTC. Amino acid sequence: CSASPSGRAHNEQFF.

The chain combines TRBV6-2 or TRBV6-3 with TRBJ2-4; D may be TRBD1 (5 bases). The CDR3 has 15 amino acids. Germline CDR1 and CDR2: MNHEY and SVGEGT. The germline V and J ends were trimmed by 0 bases and 6 bases, with 12 bases remaining between them. The CDR3 region is CASSYSAGIINIQYF. CDR3 in DNA: TGTGCCAGCAGTTACTCTGCAGGGATAATAAACATTCAGTACTTC.

This clonotype was counted between two and nine times. The gene calls are TRBV15 and TRBJ2-4; D possibly corresponds to TRBD2 (6 bases). V gave up 9 bases and J gave up 0 bases, with 15 bases separating them. The CDR3 spans 15 residues. Germline loops: CDR1 LNHNV, CDR2 YYDKDF (reference sequence). CDR3 sequence (DNA): TGTGCCACTAGTCTCGGACTACTAGCCAAAAACATTCAGTACTTC. Its protein product is CATSLGLLAKNIQYF.

The rearrangement links TRBV2 to TRBJ2-7; weak D call: TRBD2 (7 bases). CDR1 SNHLY and CDR2 FYNNEI come from the germline V gene. This CDR3 spans 15 amino acids. V lost 8 bases and J 2 bases, leaving 19 bases between the germline ends. CDR3 DNA: TGTGCCAGCCAAGGGGGGGGACTGGATACCTACGAGCAGTACTTC. It yields the protein CASQGGGLDTYEQYF.

This chain uses TRBV5-1 with TRBJ1-6, with TRBD1 matching over 9 bases. Germline assignment: CDR1 SGHRS and CDR2 YFSETQ. The junction had 5 bases not matched to a gene; V was cut back by 4 bases and J by 6 bases. The CDR3 extends over 15 amino acids. The CDR3 sequence: CASSGGTGSNSPLHF. CDR3 nucleotides: TGCGCCAGCAGCGGTGGGACAGGGAGTAATTCACCCCTCCACTTT.

The chain joins TRBV5-1 to TRBJ2-3; the D gene is possibly TRBD2 (6 bases). Germline loops: CDR1 SGHRS, CDR2 YFSETQ. Trimming took off 4 bases at V and 1 base at J, with 16 bases between the two ends. This CDR3 has 16 residues. The CDR3 bases are TGCGCCAGCAGCCGTCGGGCGGGGATTGGCACAGATACGCAGTATTTT. Its translation is CASSRRAGIGTDTQYF.

This clonotype was recorded a few times. The chain has TRBV11-2 and TRBJ1-6; tentative D call: TRBD1 (5 bases). The CDR3 is made up of 17 amino acids. V was trimmed by 5 bases and J by 6 bases, leaving 20 bases between them. Per the germline V gene, CDR1 is SGHAT and CDR2 is FQNNGV. The CDR3 DNA follows: TGTGCCAGCAGCCGCATAATCCTGGGGCAGGGTAATTCACCCCTCCACTTT. Translating it yields CASSRIILGQGNSPLHF.

V and J are TRBV7-6 and TRBJ2-2, with D unclear. This CDR3 is 14 amino acids long. The V end was cut by 2 bases, the J end by 6 bases, with 10 bases between. Germline V gene lookup returns CDR1 SGHVS and CDR2 FNYEAQ. CDR3 DNA sequence: TGTGCCAGCAGCTTATTCCGCAATTCCGGGGAGCTGTTTTTT. Its translation: CASSLFRNSGELFF. Drawing the rest from reference TRBV7-6 and TRBJ2-2, the complete variable domain is GAGVSQSPRYKVTKRGQDVALRCDPISGHVSLYWYRQALGQGPEFLTYFNYEAQQDKSGLPNDRFSAERPEGSISTLTIQRTEQRDSAMYRCASSLFRNSGELFFGEGSRLTVL.

This clonotype was picked up a small number of times. The CDR3: CSARVLISPASRTDTQYF. The CDR3 DNA follows: TGCAGTGCTAGAGTTCTAATTAGTCCGGCTAGCCGCACAGATACGCAGTATTTT. The chain is built from TRBV20-1 and TRBJ2-3; possible D gene TRBD2, 5 bases. Germline-derived CDR1 and CDR2 are DFQATT and SNEGSKA (reference sequence). The V end lost 1 base, the J end lost 1 base, and 21 bases lay between the germline ends. This CDR3 spans 18 amino acids.

The gene calls are TRBV5-1 and TRBJ2-6; D is perhaps TRBD2 (6 bases). CDR3 length: 18 residues. The V gene's germline CDR1 is SGHRS and CDR2 YFSETQ. Trimming removed 0 bases from V and 2 bases from J, with 15 bases in between. Written as DNA, the CDR3 is TGCGCCAGCAGCTTGGTACTAGCTGCGTATGCTGGGGCCAACGTCCTGACTTTC. Its protein is CASSLVLAAYAGANVLTF.

There are a few counts of this clonotype. The V gene is TRBV10-1, the J gene TRBJ2-7, with D perhaps matching TRBD1 or TRBD2 (5 bases each). The CDR3 is made up of 15 amino acids. Germline V lookup: CDR1 WNHNN, CDR2 SYGVQD (reference sequence). V was shortened by 7 bases and J by 2 bases, with 18 bases between the two germline ends. The CDR3 loop reads CASNTWGTYPYEQYF. The CDR3, as DNA: TGCGCCAGCAACACATGGGGGACCTACCCCTACGAGCAGTACTTC.

This clonotype was found a few times. The chain combines TRBV4-1 with TRBJ2-1; D uncertain. The V end lost 0 bases, the J end lost 6 bases, and 9 bases lay between the germline ends. Germline CDR1 MGHRA, CDR2 YSYEKL. The CDR3 spans 14 residues. CDR3 nucleotide sequence: TGCGCCAGCAGCCAAGACTTTGCTTTCAATGAGCAGTTCTTC. Its protein is CASSQDFAFNEQFF.

The chain couples TRBV12-3 or TRBV12-4 to TRBJ2-7; D possibly corresponds to TRBD1 (5 bases). Trimming left V 6 bases short and J 5 bases short, with 17 bases between. The CDR3 contains 14 residues. CDR3 in amino acids: CASRPQDIPHEQYF. CDR3 nucleotide sequence: TGTGCCAGCAGACCACAGGATATTCCCCACGAGCAGTACTTC.

This chain connects TRBV2 to TRBJ2-4; either TRBD1 or TRBD2 may supply D (5 bases each). The CDR3 is 13 amino acids. In germline, CDR1 is SNHLY, CDR2 FYNNEI. Trimming pared 8 bases from V and 9 bases from J, leaving 17 bases between. Written as DNA, the CDR3 is TGTGCCAGCGGCGCCGGGACGCATCCCATTCAGTACTTC. Translating gives CASGAGTHPIQYF.

The gene calls are TRBV18 and TRBJ2-1; weak D call: TRBD2 (5 bases). Germline values: CDR1 KGHSH, CDR2 LQKENI. V was pared by 8 bases and J by 0 bases, with 11 bases between. This CDR3 is built from 14 residues. The CDR3 loop reads CASHTGSSYNEQFF. The CDR3, as DNA: TGTGCCAGCCACACTGGGAGCTCCTACAATGAGCAGTTCTTC.